This T cell receptor (beta chain) was sequenced in a study of T cells after yellow fever vaccination. Study-level information: For low cell numbers, libraries were made with SMART-Seq v4 Ultra Low Input. Study observations and caveats: Reappearing after the booster were most of the clones from primary vaccination (roughly 95% CD4, about 87% CD8). Though it reached lower strength, the secondary response hit its peak faster, day 5 versus 15.

This clonotype was recorded a few times. Its antigen is unidentified. The study made its TCR cDNA through 5'RACE template switching. That step introduced a universal primer site along with UMIs. TCRdb processed the 5' RACE reads anew with MiXCR; each CDR3 protein has one entry. The table has hundreds of thousands of distinct CDR3 sequences, 21% seen once; the top ten hold about 16%. With 11 bases removed from V and 5 bases from J, the gap between germline ends came to 19 bases. Germline V gene data show CDR1 as ENHRY and CDR2 as SYGVKD. This CDR3 has 13 residues. The sample was PBMCs, taken approximately 22 days after the first yellow fever vaccination. This receptor was obtained from a man aged 18 to 30 who received the YFV17D yellow fever vaccine. The chain is built from TRBV10-3 and TRBJ2-7, with a weak D call TRBD1 (5 bases). CDR3 DNA: TGTGCCCTAGGAGCAGGGTTAACAGACGAGCAGTACTTC. It codes for CALGAGLTDEQYF.